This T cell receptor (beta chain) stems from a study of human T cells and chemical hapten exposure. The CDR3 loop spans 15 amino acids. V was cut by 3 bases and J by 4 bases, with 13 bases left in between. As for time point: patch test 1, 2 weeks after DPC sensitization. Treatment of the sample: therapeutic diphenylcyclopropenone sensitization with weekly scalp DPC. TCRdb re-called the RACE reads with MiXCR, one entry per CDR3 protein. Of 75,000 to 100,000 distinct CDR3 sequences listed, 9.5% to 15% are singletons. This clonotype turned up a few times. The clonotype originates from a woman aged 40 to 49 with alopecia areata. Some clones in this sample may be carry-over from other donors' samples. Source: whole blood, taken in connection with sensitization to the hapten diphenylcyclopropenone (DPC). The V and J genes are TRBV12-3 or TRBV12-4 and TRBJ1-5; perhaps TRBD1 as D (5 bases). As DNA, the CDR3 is TGTGCCAGCAGTTTCGCAGGGACTAGGAATCAGCCCCAGCATTTT. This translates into CASSFAGTRNQPQHF.